This entry concerns a single TCR beta chain. This sample is drawn from a study of blood T cell repertoires in COVID-19. TCRdb's copy holds only in-frame clones and misses some; the assay was immunoSEQ multiplex PCR. This table has about 320,000 clones, approximately 85% appearing once. Germline CDR1 GTSNPN, CDR2 SVGIG (reference sequence). Between the trimmed V and J ends, which lost 3 bases and 6 bases, there was a span of 17 bases. The CDR3 spans 14 residues. The material sequenced was peripheral blood. This chain links TRBV30 with TRBJ1-1, with D perhaps TRBD1 (6 bases). The receptor was derived from a human donor in a cohort sampled during active COVID-19. The CDR3 sequence: CAWSAGQTRAEAFF. The CDR3 region has the DNA TGTGCCTGGAGCGCCGGACAGACAAGGGCTGAAGCTTTCTTT.